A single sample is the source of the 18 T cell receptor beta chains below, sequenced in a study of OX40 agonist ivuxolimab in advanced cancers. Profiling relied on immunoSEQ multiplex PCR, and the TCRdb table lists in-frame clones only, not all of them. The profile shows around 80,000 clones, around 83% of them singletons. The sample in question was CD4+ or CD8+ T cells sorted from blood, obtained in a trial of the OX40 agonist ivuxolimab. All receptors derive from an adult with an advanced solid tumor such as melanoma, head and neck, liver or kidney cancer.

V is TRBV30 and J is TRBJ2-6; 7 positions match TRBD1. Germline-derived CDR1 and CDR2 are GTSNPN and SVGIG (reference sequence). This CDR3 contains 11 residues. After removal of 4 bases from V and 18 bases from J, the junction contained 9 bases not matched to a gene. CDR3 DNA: TGTGCCTGGACTATAACAGGGGAAAGGACTTTC. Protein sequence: CAWTITGERTF. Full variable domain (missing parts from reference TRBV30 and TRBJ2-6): SQTIHQWPATLVQPVGSPLSLECTVEGTSNPNLYWYRQAAGRGLQLLFYSVGIGQISSEVPQNLSASRPQDRQFILSSKKLLLSDSGFYLCAWTITGERTFGAGSRLTVL.

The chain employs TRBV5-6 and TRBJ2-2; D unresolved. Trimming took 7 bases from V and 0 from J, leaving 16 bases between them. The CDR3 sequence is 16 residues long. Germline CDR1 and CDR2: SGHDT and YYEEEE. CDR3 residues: CASYRKGWANTGELFF. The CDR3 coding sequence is TGTGCCAGCTATAGGAAGGGCTGGGCGAACACCGGGGAGCTGTTTTTT.

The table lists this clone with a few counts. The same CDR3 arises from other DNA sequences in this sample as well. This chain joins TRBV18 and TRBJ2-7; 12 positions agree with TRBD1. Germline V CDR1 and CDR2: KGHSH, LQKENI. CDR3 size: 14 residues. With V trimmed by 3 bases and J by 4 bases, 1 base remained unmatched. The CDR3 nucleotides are TGTGCCAGCTCACCGGGACAGGGGGCATACGAGCAGTACTTC. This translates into CASSPGQGAYEQYF.

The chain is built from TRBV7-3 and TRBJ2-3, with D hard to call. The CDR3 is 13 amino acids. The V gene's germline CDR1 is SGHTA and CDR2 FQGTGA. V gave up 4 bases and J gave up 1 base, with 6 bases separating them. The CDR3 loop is CASSYDRTDTQYF. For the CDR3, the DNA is TGTGCCAGCAGCTACGACCGCACAGATACGCAGTATTTT. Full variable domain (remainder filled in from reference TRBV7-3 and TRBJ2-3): GAGVSQTPSNKVTEKGKYVELRCDPISGHTALYWYRQSLGQGPEFLIYFQGTGAADDSGLPNDRFFAVRPEGSVSTLKIQRTERGDSAVYLCASSYDRTDTQYFGPGTRLTVL.

The CDR3 DNA sequence: TGCGCCAGCAGCTGGGCTTTGGGGGTCAACACTGAAGCTTTCTTT. It codes for CASSWALGVNTEAFF. The chain employs TRBV5-1 and TRBJ1-1; weak D call: TRBD1 (5 bases). CDR3 length: 15 residues. Trimming removed 3 bases from V and 2 bases from J, with 14 bases in between. From germline, CDR1 is SGHRS and CDR2 YFSETQ.

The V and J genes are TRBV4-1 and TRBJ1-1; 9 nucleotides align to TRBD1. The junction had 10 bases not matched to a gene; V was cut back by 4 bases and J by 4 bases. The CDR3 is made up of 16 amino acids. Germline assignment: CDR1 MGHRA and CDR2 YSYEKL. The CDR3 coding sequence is TGCGCCAGCAGCCCCCTCGGACAGGGGAAGGGCACTGAAGCTTTCTTT. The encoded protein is CASSPLGQGKGTEAFF.

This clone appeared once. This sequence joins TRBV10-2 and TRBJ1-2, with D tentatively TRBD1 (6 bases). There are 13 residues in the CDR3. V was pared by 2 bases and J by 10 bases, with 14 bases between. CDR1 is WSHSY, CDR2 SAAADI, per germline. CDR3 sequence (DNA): TGCGCCAGCAGTGAGACGAGGGACACCCCCTACACCTTC. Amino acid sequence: CASSETRDTPYTF.

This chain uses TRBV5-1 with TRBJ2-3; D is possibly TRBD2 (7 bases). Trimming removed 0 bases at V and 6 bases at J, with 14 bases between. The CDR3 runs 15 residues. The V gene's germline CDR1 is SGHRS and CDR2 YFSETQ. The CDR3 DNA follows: TGCGCCAGCAGCTTGGAGTGGACTAGGGGGGATACGCAGTATTTT. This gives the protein CASSLEWTRGDTQYF.

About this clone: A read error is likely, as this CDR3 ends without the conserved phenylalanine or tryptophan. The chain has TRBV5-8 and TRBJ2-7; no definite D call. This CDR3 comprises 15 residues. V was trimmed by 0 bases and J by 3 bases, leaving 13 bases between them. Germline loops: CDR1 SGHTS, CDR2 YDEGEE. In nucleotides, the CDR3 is TGTGCCAGCAGCTTGGGGGTTTTCGGTGGCTACGAGCAGTACCTC. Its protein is CASSLGVFGGYEQYL.

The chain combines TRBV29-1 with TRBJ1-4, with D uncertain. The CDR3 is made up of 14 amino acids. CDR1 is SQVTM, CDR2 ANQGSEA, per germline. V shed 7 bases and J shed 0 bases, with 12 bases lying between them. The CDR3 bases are TGCAGCGCCTTGCCCGGGGCAACTAATGAAAAACTGTTTTTT. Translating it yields CSALPGATNEKLFF.

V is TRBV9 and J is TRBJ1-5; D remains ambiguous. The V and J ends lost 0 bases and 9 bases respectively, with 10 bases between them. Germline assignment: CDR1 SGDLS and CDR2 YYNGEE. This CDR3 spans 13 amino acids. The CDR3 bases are TGTGCCAGCAGCGTAGATTGGGGAGGGCCCCAGCATTTT. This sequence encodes CASSVDWGGPQHF.

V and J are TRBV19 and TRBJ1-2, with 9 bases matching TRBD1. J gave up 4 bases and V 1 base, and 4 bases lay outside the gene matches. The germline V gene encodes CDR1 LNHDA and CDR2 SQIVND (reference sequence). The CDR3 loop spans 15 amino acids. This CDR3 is CASSIAGTGSYGYTF. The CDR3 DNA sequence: TGTGCCAGTAGTATAGCGGGGACAGGGTCCTATGGCTACACCTTC.

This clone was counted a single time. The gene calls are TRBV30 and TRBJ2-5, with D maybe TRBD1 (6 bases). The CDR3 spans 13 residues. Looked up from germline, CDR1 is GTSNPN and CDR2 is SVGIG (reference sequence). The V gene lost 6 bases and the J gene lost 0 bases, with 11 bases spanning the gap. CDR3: CACTQGNQETQYF. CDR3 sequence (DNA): TGTGCCTGTACACAGGGTAACCAAGAGACCCAGTACTTC.

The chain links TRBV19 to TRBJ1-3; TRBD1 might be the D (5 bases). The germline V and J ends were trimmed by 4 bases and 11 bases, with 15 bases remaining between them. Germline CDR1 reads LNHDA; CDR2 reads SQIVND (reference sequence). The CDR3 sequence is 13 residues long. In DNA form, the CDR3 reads TGTGCCAGTAGTACCCTCCCCAGGGAAGCCATATATTTT. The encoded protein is CASSTLPREAIYF.

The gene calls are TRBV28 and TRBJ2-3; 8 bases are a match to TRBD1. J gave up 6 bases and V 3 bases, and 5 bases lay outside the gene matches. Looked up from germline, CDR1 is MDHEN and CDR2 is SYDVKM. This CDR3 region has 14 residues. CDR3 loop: CASSFRGRRDTQYF. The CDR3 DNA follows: TGTGCCAGCAGTTTCAGGGGGCGCAGGGATACGCAGTATTTT.

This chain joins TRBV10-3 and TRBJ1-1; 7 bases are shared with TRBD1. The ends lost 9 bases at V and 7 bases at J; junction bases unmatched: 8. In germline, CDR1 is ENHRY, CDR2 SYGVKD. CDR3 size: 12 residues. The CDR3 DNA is TGTGCCATGAGAACAGGGGAGGGTGAAGCTTTCTTT. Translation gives CAMRTGEGEAFF.

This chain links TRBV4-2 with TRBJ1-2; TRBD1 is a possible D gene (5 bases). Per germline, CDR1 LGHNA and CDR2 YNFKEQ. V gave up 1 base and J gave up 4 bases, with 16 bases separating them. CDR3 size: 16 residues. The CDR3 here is CASSQAGRGRSYGYTF. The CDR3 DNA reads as TGTGCCAGCAGCCAAGCGGGGCGGGGTCGGAGCTATGGCTACACCTTC.

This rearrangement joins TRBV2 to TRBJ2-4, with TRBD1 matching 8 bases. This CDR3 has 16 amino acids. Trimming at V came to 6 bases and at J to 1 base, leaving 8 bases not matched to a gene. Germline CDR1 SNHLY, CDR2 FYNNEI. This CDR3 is CASRTGGFAAKNIQYF. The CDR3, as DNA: TGTGCCAGCAGAACAGGGGGATTCGCGGCCAAAAACATTCAGTACTTC. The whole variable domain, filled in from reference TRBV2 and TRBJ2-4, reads EPEVTQTPSHQVTQMGQEVILRCVPISNHLYFYWYRQILGQKVEFLVSFYNNEISEKSEIFDDQFSVERPDGSNFTLKIRSTKLEDSAMYFCASRTGGFAAKNIQYFGAGTRLSVL.